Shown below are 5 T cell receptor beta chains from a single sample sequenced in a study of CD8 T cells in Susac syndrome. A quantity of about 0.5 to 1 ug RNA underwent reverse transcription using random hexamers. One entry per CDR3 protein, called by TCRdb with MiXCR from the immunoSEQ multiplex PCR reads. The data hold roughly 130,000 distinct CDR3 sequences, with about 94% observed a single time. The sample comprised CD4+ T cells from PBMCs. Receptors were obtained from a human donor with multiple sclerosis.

The CDR3 coding sequence is TGTGCCAGCAGCCGAACCTCTCGCGGGGGACGCTACGAGCAGTACTTC. It is translated as CASSRTSRGGRYEQYF. The chain links TRBV4-2 to TRBJ2-7; TRBD2 matches at 7 bases. There are 16 residues in the CDR3. Germline V gene sequence: CDR1 LGHNA, CDR2 YNFKEQ. The V gene end was trimmed by 4 bases and the J gene end by 3 bases; junction bases not matched to a gene: 12.

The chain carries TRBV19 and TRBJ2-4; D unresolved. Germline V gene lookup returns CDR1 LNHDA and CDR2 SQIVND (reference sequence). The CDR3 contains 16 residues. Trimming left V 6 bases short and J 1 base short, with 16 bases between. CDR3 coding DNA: TGTGCCAGTAGCCTTTCTGACCAGGTGGCCAAAAACATTCAGTACTTC. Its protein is CASSLSDQVAKNIQYF.

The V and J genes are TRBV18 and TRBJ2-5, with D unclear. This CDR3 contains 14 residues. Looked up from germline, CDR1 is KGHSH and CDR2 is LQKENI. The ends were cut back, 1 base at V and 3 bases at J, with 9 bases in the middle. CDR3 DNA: TGTGCCAGCTCACCACGAGCACTTGAAGAGACCCAGTACTTC. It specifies CASSPRALEETQYF.

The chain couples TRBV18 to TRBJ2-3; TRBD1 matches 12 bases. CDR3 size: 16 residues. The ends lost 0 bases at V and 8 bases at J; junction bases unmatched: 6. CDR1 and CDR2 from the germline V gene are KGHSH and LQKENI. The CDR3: CASSPPGQGASGTQYF. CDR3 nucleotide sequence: TGTGCCAGCTCACCACCGGGACAGGGGGCGAGTGGTACGCAGTATTTT.

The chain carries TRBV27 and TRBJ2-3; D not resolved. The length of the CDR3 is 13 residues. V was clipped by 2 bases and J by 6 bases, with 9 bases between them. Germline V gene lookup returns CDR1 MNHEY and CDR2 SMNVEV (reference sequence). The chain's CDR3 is CASSLTPYDTQYF. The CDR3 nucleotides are TGTGCCAGCAGTTTAACCCCTTACGATACGCAGTATTTT.